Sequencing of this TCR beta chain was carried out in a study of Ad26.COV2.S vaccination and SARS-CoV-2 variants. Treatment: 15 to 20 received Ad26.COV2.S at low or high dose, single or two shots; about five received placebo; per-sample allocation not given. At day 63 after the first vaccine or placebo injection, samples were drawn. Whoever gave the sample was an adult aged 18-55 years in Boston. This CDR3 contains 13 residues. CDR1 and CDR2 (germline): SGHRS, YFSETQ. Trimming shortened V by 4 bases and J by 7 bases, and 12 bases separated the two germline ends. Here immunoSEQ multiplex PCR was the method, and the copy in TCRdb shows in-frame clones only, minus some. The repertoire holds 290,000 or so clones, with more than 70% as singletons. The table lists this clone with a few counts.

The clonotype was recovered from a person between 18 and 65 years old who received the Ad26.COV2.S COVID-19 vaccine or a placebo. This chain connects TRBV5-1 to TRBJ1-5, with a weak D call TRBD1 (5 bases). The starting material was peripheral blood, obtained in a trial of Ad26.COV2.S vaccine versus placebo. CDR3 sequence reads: CASSEQGVQPQHF. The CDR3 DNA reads TGCGCCAGCAGCGAGCAGGGAGTCCAGCCCCAGCATTTT. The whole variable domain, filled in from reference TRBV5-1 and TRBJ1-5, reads KAGVTQTPRYLIKTRGQQVTLSCSPISGHRSVSWYQQTPGQGLQFLFEYFSETQRNKGNFPGRFSGRQFSNSRSEMNVSTLELGDSALYLCASSEQGVQPQHFGDGTRLSIL.